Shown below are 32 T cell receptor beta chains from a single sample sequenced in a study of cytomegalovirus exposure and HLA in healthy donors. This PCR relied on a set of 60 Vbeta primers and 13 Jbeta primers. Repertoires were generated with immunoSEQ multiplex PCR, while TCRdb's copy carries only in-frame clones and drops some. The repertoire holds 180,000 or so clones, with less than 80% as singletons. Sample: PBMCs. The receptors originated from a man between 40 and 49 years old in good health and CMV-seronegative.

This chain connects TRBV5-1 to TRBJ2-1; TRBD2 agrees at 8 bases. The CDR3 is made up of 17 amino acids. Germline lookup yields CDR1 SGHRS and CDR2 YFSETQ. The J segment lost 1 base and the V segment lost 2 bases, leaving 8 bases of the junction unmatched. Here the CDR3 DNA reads TGCGCCAGCAGCTTCCTCCCGGGGGGGTTGTCCTACAATGAGCAGTTCTTC. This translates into CASSFLPGGLSYNEQFF.

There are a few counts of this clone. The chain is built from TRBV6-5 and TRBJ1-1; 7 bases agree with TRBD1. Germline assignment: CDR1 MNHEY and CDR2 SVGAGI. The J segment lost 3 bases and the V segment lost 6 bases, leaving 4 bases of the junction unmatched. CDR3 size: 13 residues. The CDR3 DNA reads TGTGCCAGCAGCCCGACAGGGTACACTGAAGCTTTCTTT. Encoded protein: CASSPTGYTEAFF.

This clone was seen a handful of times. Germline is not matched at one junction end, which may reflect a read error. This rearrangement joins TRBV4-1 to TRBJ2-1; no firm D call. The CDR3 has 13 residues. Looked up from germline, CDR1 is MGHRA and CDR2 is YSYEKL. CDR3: CASSPESFNEQFF. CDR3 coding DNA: TGCGCCAGCAGCCCCGAGTCCTTCAATGAGCAGTTCTTC.

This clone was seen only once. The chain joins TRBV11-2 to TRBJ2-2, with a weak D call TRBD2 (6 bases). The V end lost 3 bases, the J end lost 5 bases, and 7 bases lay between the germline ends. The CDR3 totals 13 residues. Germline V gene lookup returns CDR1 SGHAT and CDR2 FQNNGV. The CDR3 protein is CASSLSGTGELFF. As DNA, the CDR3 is TGTGCCAGCAGCTTGAGCGGGACCGGGGAGCTGTTTTTT.

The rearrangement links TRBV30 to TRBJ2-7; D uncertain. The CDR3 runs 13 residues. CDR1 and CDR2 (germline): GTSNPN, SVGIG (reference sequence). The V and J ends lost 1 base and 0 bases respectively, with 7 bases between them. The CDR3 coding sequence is TGTGCCTGGAGTGGAGGTAGCTCCTACGAGCAGTACTTC. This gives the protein CAWSGGSSYEQYF.

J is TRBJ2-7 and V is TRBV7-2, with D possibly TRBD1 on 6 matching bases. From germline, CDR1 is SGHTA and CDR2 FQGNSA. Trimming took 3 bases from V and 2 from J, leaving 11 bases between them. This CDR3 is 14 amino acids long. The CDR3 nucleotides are TGTGCCAGCAGCTTTAACAGGGTGGCCTACGAGCAGTACTTC. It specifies CASSFNRVAYEQYF.

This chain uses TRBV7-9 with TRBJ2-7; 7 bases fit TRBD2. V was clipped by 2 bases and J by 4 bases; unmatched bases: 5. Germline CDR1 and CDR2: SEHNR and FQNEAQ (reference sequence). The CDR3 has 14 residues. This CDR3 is CASSLRGGPYEQYF. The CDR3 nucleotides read TGTGCCAGCAGCTTAAGGGGAGGGCCGTACGAGCAGTACTTC.

DNA of the CDR3: TGTGCCAGCAGTGCCAGCTCCTATAATTCACCCCTCCACTTT. Protein sequence: CASSASSYNSPLHF. The V gene is TRBV27, the J gene TRBJ1-6, with D uncertain. This CDR3 contains 14 residues. From germline, CDR1 is MNHEY and CDR2 SMNVEV (reference sequence). Between the trimmed V and J ends, which lost 5 bases and 0 bases, there was a span of 5 bases.

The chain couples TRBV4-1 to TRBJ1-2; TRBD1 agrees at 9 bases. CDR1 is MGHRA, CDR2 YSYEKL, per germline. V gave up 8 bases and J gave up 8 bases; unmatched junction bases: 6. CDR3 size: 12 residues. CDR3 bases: TGCGCCAGCCGGGGGACAGGGCAAGGCTACACCTTC. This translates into CASRGTGQGYTF.

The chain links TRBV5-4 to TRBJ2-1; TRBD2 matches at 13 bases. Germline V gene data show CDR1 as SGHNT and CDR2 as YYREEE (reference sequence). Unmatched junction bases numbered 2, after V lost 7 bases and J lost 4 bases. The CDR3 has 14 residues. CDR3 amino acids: CASSGLAGYNEQFF. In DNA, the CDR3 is TGTGCCAGCTCGGGACTAGCGGGATACAATGAGCAGTTCTTC.

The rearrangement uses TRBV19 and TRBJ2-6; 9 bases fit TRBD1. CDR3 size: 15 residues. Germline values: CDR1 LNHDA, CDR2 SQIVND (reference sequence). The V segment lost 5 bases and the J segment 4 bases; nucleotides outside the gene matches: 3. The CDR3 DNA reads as TGTGCCAGTAGTTACAGGGGGCCCGGGGCCAACGTCCTGACTTTC. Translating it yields CASSYRGPGANVLTF. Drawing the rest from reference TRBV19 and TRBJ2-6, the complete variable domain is DGGITQSPKYLFRKEGQNVTLSCEQNLNHDAMYWYRQDPGQGLRLIYYSQIVNDFQKGDIAEGYSVSREKKESFPLTVTSAQKNPTAFYLCASSYRGPGANVLTFGAGSRLTVL.

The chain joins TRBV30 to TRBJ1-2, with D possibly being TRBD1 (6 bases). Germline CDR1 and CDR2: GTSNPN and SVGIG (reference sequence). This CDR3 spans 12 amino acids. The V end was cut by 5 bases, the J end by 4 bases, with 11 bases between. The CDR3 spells CAWASGVYGYTF. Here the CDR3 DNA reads TGTGCCTGGGCCTCAGGGGTCTATGGCTACACCTTC.

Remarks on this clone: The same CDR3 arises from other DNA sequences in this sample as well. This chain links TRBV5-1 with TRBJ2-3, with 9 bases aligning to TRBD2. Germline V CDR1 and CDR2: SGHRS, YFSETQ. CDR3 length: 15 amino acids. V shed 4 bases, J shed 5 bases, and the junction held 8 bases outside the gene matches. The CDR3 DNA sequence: TGCGCCAGCAGCCTTAGCGGGAGAGGGTTAGATACGCAGTATTTT. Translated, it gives CASSLSGRGLDTQYF.

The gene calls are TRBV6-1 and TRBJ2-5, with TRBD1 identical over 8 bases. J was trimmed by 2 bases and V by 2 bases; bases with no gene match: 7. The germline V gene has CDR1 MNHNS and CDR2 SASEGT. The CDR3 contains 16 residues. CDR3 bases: TGTGCCAGCAGTGAAAGACAGGGGAGGAAACAAGAGACCCAGTACTTC. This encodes CASSERQGRKQETQYF.

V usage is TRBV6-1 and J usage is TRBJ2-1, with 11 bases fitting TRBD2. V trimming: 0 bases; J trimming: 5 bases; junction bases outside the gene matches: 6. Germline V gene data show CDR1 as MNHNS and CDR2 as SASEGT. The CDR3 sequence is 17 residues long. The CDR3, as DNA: TGTGCCAGCAGTGAAGCGCCCCTAGCGGGAGGAGACAATGAGCAGTTCTTC. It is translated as CASSEAPLAGGDNEQFF.

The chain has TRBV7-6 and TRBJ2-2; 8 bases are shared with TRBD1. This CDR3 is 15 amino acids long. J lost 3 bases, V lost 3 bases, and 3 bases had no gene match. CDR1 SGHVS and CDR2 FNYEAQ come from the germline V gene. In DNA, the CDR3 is TGTGCCAGCAGCTTCGGACAGGGATACACCGGGGAGCTGTTTTTT. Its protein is CASSFGQGYTGELFF.

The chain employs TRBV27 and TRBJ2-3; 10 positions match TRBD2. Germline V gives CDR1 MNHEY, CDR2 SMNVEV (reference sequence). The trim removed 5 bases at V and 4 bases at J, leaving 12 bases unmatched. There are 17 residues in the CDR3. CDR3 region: CASSPTLSGRAPDTQYF. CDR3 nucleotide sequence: TGTGCCAGCAGTCCAACGCTAAGCGGGAGGGCCCCAGATACGCAGTATTTT.

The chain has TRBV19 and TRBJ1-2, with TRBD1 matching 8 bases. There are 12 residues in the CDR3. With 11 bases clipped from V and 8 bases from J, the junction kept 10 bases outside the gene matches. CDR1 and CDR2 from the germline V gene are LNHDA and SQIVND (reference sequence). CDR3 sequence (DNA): TGTGCCGCCCGGGACAGGCAATACGGCTACACCTTC. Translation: CAARDRQYGYTF.

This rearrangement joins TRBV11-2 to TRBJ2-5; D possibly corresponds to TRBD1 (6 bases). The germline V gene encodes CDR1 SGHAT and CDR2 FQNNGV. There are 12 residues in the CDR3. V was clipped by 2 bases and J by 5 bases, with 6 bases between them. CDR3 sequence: CASSLQGETQYF. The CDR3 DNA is TGTGCCAGCAGCTTACAGGGGGAGACCCAGTACTTC.

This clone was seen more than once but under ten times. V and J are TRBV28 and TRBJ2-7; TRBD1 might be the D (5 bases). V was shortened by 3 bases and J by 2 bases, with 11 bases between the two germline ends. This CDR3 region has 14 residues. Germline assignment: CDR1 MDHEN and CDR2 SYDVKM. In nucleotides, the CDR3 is TGTGCCAGCAGTTTGTTGCTACAGGCCTACGAGCAGTACTTC. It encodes CASSLLLQAYEQYF.

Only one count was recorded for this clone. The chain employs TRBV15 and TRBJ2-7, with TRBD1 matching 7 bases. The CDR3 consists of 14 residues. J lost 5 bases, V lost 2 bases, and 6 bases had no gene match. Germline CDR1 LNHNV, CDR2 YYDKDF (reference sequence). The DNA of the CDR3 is TGTGCCACCAGCAGATTACAGGGGTCCCACGAGCAGTACTTC. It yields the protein CATSRLQGSHEQYF.

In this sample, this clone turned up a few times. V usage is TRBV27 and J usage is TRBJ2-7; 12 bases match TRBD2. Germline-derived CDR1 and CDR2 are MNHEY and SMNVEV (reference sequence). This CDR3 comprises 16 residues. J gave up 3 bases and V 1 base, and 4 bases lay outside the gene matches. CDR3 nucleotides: TGTGCCAGCAGTTTATTGGCTAGCGGGAGGGTCTACGAGCAGTACTTC. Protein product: CASSLLASGRVYEQYF.

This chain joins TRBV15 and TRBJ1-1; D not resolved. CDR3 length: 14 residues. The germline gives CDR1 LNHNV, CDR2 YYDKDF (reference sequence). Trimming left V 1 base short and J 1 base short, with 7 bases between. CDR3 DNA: TGTGCCACCAGCAGAGTGGGCAGGAACACTGAAGCTTTCTTT. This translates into CATSRVGRNTEAFF. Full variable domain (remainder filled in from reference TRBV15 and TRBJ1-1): DAMVIQNPRYQVTQFGKPVTLSCSQTLNHNVMYWYQQKSSQAPKLLFHYYDKDFNNEADTPDNFQSRRPNTSFCFLDIRSPGLGDTAMYLCATSRVGRNTEAFFGQGTRLTVV.

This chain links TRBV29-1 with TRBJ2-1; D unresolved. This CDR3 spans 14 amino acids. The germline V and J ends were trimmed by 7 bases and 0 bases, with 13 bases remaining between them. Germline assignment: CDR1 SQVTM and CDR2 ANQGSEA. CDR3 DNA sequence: TGCAGCGGAGTCCAGAGGAGCTCCTACAATGAGCAGTTCTTC. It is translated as CSGVQRSSYNEQFF.

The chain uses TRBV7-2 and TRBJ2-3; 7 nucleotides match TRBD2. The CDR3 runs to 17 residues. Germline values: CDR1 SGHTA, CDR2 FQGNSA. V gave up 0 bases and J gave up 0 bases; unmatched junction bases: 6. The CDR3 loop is CASSLAVGGGSTDTQYF. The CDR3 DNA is TGTGCCAGCAGCTTAGCGGTTGGGGGAGGGAGCACAGATACGCAGTATTTT.

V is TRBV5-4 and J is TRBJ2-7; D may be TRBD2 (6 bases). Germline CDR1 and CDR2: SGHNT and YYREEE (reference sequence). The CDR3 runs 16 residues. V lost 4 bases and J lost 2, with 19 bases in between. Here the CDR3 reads CASSLGGADVTYEQYF. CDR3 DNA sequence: TGTGCCAGCAGCCTGGGAGGAGCGGATGTGACCTACGAGCAGTACTTC.

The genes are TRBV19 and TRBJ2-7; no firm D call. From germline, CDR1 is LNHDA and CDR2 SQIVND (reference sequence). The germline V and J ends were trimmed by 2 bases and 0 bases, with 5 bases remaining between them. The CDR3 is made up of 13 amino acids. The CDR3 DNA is TGTGCCAGTAGTATATCCAACTCCTACGAGCAGTACTTC. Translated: CASSISNSYEQYF.

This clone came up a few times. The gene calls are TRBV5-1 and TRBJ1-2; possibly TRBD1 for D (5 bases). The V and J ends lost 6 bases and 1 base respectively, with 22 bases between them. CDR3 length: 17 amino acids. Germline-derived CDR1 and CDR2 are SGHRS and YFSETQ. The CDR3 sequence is CASTGGQTGNLNYGYTF. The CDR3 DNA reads TGCGCCAGCACGGGGGGTCAAACGGGAAACCTTAACTATGGCTACACCTTC.

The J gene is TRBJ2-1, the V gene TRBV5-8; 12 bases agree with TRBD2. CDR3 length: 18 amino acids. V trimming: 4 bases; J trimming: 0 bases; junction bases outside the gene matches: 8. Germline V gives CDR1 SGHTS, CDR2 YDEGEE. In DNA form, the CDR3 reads TGTGCCAGCAGCAGTAGGACTAGCGGGATCATCTCCTACAATGAGCAGTTCTTC. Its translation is CASSSRTSGIISYNEQFF.

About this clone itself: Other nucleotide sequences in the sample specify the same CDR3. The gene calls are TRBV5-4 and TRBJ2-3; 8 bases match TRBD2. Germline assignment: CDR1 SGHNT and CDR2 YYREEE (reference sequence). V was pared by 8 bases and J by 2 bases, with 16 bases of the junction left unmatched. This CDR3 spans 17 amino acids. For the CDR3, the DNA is TGTGCCAGTAGTTCCGGTATCCAGCGGGGGCTCACAGATACGCAGTATTTT. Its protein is CASSSGIQRGLTDTQYF.

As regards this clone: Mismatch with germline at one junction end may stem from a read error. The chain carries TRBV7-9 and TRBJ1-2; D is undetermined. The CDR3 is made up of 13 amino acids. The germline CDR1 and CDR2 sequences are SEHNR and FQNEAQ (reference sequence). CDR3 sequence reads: CSSSLTGEYGYTF. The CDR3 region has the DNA TGTTCCAGCAGCTTAACCGGGGAGTATGGCTACACCTTC.

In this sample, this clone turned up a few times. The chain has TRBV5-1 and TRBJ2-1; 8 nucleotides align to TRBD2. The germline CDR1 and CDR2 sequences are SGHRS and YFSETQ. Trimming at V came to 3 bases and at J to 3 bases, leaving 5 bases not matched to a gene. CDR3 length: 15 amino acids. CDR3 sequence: CASSSISGNYNEQFF. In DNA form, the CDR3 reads TGCGCCAGCAGCTCCATTAGCGGGAACTACAATGAGCAGTTCTTC.